Following are 25 T cell receptor beta chains from one sample sequenced in a study of OX40 agonist ivuxolimab in advanced cancers. The data were produced by immunoSEQ multiplex PCR, yet TCRdb's version contains in-frame clones alone and is incomplete. The profile shows roughly 56,000 clones, approximately 84% of them singletons. The sequences come from CD4+ or CD8+ T cells sorted from blood, collected in a trial of the OX40 agonist ivuxolimab. Source of these receptors: an adult with an advanced solid tumor such as melanoma, head and neck, liver or kidney cancer.

V and J are TRBV28 and TRBJ1-1; D call uncertain. The V end lost 6 bases, the J end lost 2 bases, and 7 bases lay between the germline ends. Per germline, CDR1 MDHEN and CDR2 SYDVKM. The CDR3 is 12 residues long. The CDR3 loop is CASSSQNTEAFF. DNA of the CDR3: TGTGCCAGCAGCAGTCAAAACACTGAAGCTTTCTTT.

The J gene is TRBJ2-3, the V gene TRBV5-1; 10 bases map to TRBD2. Germline assignment: CDR1 SGHRS and CDR2 YFSETQ. V trimming: 0 bases; J trimming: 0 bases; junction bases outside the gene matches: 1. The CDR3 sequence is 16 residues long. CDR3 sequence: CASSLGLAGSTDTQYF. The CDR3 nucleotides read TGCGCCAGCAGCTTGGGACTAGCGGGTAGCACAGATACGCAGTATTTT.

V is TRBV6-5 and J is TRBJ2-7; 7 nucleotides match TRBD1. The V segment lost 3 bases and the J segment 2 bases; nucleotides outside the gene matches: 4. The CDR3 loop spans 14 amino acids. Germline V gene data show CDR1 as MNHEY and CDR2 as SVGAGI. CDR3 sequence (DNA): TGTGCCAGCAGTTATACAGGGGAAGCCTACGAGCAGTACTTC. This translates into CASSYTGEAYEQYF.

This rearrangement joins TRBV6-5 to TRBJ2-3; TRBD2 aligns across 13 bases. This CDR3 spans 15 amino acids. The germline gives CDR1 MNHEY, CDR2 SVGAGI. J gave up 6 bases and V 7 bases, and 7 bases lay outside the gene matches. In DNA form, the CDR3 reads TGTGCCAGCAACCAACTAGCGGGAGGGGGGGATACGCAGTATTTT. Amino acids: CASNQLAGGGDTQYF.

The chain couples TRBV7-2 to TRBJ2-3; the match to TRBD1 covers 9 bases. Germline V gene sequence: CDR1 SGHTA, CDR2 FQGNSA. The CDR3 length is 17 residues. V was pared by 5 bases and J by 5 bases, with 14 bases of the junction left unmatched. DNA of the CDR3: TGTGCCAGCAGCCTCCAGGTCGGGACAGGGTTAATAGATACGCAGTATTTT. This encodes CASSLQVGTGLIDTQYF.

This chain uses TRBV15 with TRBJ1-5; D remains ambiguous. CDR1 is LNHNV and CDR2 is YYDKDF in the germline V gene (reference sequence). The CDR3 loop spans 13 amino acids. V dropped 4 bases and J dropped 3 bases, with 7 bases sitting between them. DNA for the CDR3: TGTGCCACCAGCACCGCGCCCAATCAGCCCCAGCATTTT. Amino acid sequence: CATSTAPNQPQHF.

The chain uses TRBV4-2 and TRBJ2-3; D is ambiguous. Germline V gives CDR1 LGHNA, CDR2 YNFKEQ. The CDR3 loop spans 13 amino acids. The ends were cut back, 0 bases at V and 6 bases at J, with 7 bases in the middle. The CDR3 loop reads CASSQDIGDTQYF. In DNA, the CDR3 is TGTGCCAGCAGCCAAGATATAGGGGATACGCAGTATTTT.

The chain couples TRBV19 to TRBJ1-1; D ambiguous. Germline values: CDR1 LNHDA, CDR2 SQIVND (reference sequence). This CDR3 has 13 residues. V lost 6 bases, J lost 1 base, and 9 bases lay in between. The DNA for the CDR3 is TGTGCCAGTAGCTGGACCAAGAACACTGAAGCTTTCTTT. This translates into CASSWTKNTEAFF.

This clone was observed once. The chain is built from TRBV28 and TRBJ2-1; the D is unclear. The length of the CDR3 is 13 residues. Germline CDR1 MDHEN, CDR2 SYDVKM. Trimming took off 2 bases at V and 9 bases at J, with 11 bases between the two ends. The CDR3: CASSLAQVGEQFF. In DNA form, the CDR3 reads TGTGCCAGCAGTTTAGCCCAGGTCGGTGAGCAGTTCTTC.

This clone is a singleton in its sample. The gene calls are TRBV27 and TRBJ1-4, with D unclear. The CDR3 runs 15 residues. Per the germline V gene, CDR1 is MNHEY and CDR2 is SMNVEV (reference sequence). V lost 2 bases to trimming and J lost 12 bases, with 19 bases between them. The CDR3 coding sequence is TGTGCCAGCAGTTTAACGTCGGATGGCCTCGGGGAACTGTTTTTT. This translates into CASSLTSDGLGELFF.

The chain uses TRBV5-5 and TRBJ2-7; D possibly matches TRBD1 or TRBD2 (5 bases each). This CDR3 has 15 residues. CDR1 is SGHKS and CDR2 is YYEKEE in the germline V gene (reference sequence). The V and J ends lost 0 bases and 0 bases respectively, with 10 bases between them. CDR3 DNA sequence: TGTGCCAGCAGCTTGGGCCCAGGGAGCTCCTACGAGCAGTACTTC. It codes for CASSLGPGSSYEQYF.

V gene TRBV6-1 combines with J gene TRBJ2-5, with TRBD1 matching over 9 bases. Germline CDR1 and CDR2: MNHNS and SASEGT. This CDR3 has 13 amino acids. Losses at the gene ends were 4 bases for V and 5 bases for J; bases not matched to a gene: 2. The CDR3 protein is CASSVGQGETQYF. The DNA for the CDR3 is TGTGCCAGCAGTGTAGGACAGGGGGAGACCCAGTACTTC.

This clone was found a few times. The J gene is TRBJ1-5, the V gene TRBV4-1; 7 bases align to TRBD1. Losses at the gene ends were 3 bases for V and 0 bases for J; bases not matched to a gene: 2. Germline CDR1 MGHRA, CDR2 YSYEKL. The CDR3 length is 15 residues. The CDR3 nucleotides read TGCGCCAGCAGCCAGGACAGGAATAGCAATCAGCCCCAGCATTTT. This translates into CASSQDRNSNQPQHF.

With respect to this clone: Compared with germline, one end of the junction differs, possibly owing to a read error. This chain joins TRBV7-2 and TRBJ1-2; TRBD1 matches 9 bases. The CDR3 consists of 14 residues. The germline gives CDR1 SGHTA, CDR2 FQGNSA. The CDR3 DNA follows: TGTGCCAGCAGCGCGTCCGGGACAGGGTATCAATTTGCCTTC. It codes for CASSASGTGYQFAF.

The chain is built from TRBV11-2 and TRBJ2-3; 7 nucleotides agree with TRBD2. Germline assignment: CDR1 SGHAT and CDR2 FQNNGV. The junction had 6 bases not matched to a gene; V was cut back by 2 bases and J by 1 base. This CDR3 spans 16 amino acids. For the CDR3, the DNA is TGTGCCAGCAGCTTAACCGGGGGGTGGGGCACAGATACGCAGTATTTT. It codes for CASSLTGGWGTDTQYF.

This sequence joins TRBV6-5 and TRBJ2-2; tentatively, D is TRBD2 (6 bases). This CDR3 region has 16 residues. The germline V gene has CDR1 MNHEY and CDR2 SVGAGI. The V end was cut by 0 bases, the J end by 0 bases, with 8 bases between. CDR3 bases: TGTGCCAGCAGTTACTCGGGGGGAACGAACACCGGGGAGCTGTTTTTT. It codes for CASSYSGGTNTGELFF.

This chain uses TRBV27 with TRBJ1-5, with D possibly TRBD1 on 5 matching bases. The V end lost 5 bases, the J end lost 6 bases, and 11 bases lay between the germline ends. This CDR3 contains 13 residues. Germline V gives CDR1 MNHEY, CDR2 SMNVEV (reference sequence). Here the CDR3 DNA reads TGTGCCAGCAGTCCTCAGGGAGGTCAGCCCCAGCATTTT. This translates into CASSPQGGQPQHF.

This clone turned up a few times. V gene TRBV7-9 combines with J gene TRBJ2-1; the match to TRBD2 covers 13 bases. The CDR3 spans 15 residues. Germline V gives CDR1 SEHNR, CDR2 FQNEAQ (reference sequence). After removal of 6 bases from V and 10 bases from J, the junction contained 9 bases not matched to a gene. CDR3 residues: CASSPWTSGGKEQFF. CDR3 coding DNA: TGTGCCAGCAGTCCCTGGACTAGCGGGGGAAAGGAGCAGTTCTTC.

This chain links TRBV7-8 with TRBJ2-1, with 9 bases aligning to TRBD1. The CDR3 runs to 17 residues. CDR1 is SGHVS and CDR2 is FQNEAQ in the germline V gene. With V trimmed by 5 bases and J by 7 bases, 15 bases remained unmatched. DNA for the CDR3: TGTGCCAGCAGCCTCCTAGGATGGACAGGGGCTAAAAATGAGCAGTTCTTC. It translates to CASSLLGWTGAKNEQFF.

The CDR3 protein is CASKDPGTGQEQYF. In nucleotides, the CDR3 is TGTGCCAGCAAGGACCCAGGGACAGGGCAGGAGCAGTACTTC. The chain joins TRBV6-5 to TRBJ2-7, with 9 bases lining up with TRBD1. J lost 7 bases, V lost 7 bases, and 11 bases had no gene match. Germline-derived CDR1 and CDR2 are MNHEY and SVGAGI. The CDR3 spans 14 residues.

This clone turned up a few times. The chain uses TRBV28 and TRBJ1-4; 7 nucleotides align to TRBD1. The CDR3 has 18 residues. The ends lost 4 bases at V and 5 bases at J; junction bases unmatched: 16. The germline gives CDR1 MDHEN, CDR2 SYDVKM. For the CDR3, the DNA is TGTGCCAGCAGTTCCAAATCCCTCCGACAGGGTGCGAATGAAAAACTGTTTTTT. Translated, it gives CASSSKSLRQGANEKLFF.

This clone was seen once. DNA of the CDR3: TGTGCCAGCAGCCGCCCCGGGATCATATCCGAGGATACGCAGTATTTT. Residues: CASSRPGIISEDTQYF. The rearrangement links TRBV27 to TRBJ2-3; TRBD2 is a possible D gene (5 bases). V lost 6 bases to trimming and J lost 6 bases, with 22 bases between them. Germline V CDR1 and CDR2: MNHEY, SMNVEV (reference sequence). The CDR3 is made up of 16 amino acids.

This clone came up once. CDR3 in amino acids: CASSWRTGNTIYF. CDR3 in DNA: TGTGCCAGCAGCTGGCGGACGGGAAACACCATATATTTT. This rearrangement joins TRBV5-8 to TRBJ1-3; D gene unclear. Germline loops: CDR1 SGHTS, CDR2 YDEGEE. V lost 3 bases and J lost 4, with 8 bases in between. There are 13 residues in the CDR3.

The CDR3 sequence is CASSGETQYF. Written as DNA, the CDR3 is TGCGCCAGCAGCGGAGAGACCCAGTACTTC. The chain recombines TRBV5-1 with TRBJ2-5; unclear D gene. Germline lookup yields CDR1 SGHRS and CDR2 YFSETQ. The CDR3 runs 10 residues. Trimming shortened V by 4 bases and J by 4 bases, and 2 bases separated the two germline ends.

This chain links TRBV19 with TRBJ2-1, with D maybe TRBD2 (6 bases). Germline V CDR1 and CDR2: LNHDA, SQIVND (reference sequence). Between the trimmed V and J ends, which lost 4 bases and 0 bases, there was a span of 10 bases. This CDR3 comprises 15 residues. The CDR3 here is CASSKTSSSYNEQFF. CDR3 sequence (DNA): TGTGCCAGTAGTAAAACTAGCTCCTCCTACAATGAGCAGTTCTTC. Combining the CDR3 with reference TRBV19 and TRBJ2-1 gives the whole variable domain DGGITQSPKYLFRKEGQNVTLSCEQNLNHDAMYWYRQDPGQGLRLIYYSQIVNDFQKGDIAEGYSVSREKKESFPLTVTSAQKNPTAFYLCASSKTSSSYNEQFFGPGTRLTVL.